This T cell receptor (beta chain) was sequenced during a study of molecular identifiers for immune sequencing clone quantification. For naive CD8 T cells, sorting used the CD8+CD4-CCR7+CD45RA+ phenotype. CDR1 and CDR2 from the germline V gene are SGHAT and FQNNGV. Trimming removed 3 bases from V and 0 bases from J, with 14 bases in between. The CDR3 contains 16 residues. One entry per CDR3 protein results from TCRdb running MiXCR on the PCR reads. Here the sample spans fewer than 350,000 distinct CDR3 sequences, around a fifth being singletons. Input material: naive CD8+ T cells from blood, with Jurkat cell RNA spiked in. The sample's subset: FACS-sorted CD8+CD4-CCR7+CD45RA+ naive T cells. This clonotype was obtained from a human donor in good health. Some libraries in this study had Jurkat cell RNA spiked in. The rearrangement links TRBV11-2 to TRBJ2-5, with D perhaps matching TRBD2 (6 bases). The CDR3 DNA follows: TGTGCCAGCAGCTTTGCTGCGGGAATGTACCAAGAGACCCAGTACTTC. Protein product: CASSFAAGMYQETQYF.